This T cell receptor beta chain was observed in a study of blood T cell repertoires in COVID-19. For the study at large: The samples span acute and convalescent COVID-19 from the United States, Italy and Spain. Sample material is recorded as cDNA or gDNA derived from T cells, B-cell-depleted T cells, or PBMCs.

Original processing methods: How many nucleated cells were present was estimated from reference gene primer amplification. Clones were read by immunoSEQ multiplex PCR, and TCRdb kept only the in-frame ones, dropping some. That table gives V, J and clone size, and the DNA gave D and trimming. There are 150,000 to 200,000 clones in the sample; around nine tenths occur only once, and roughly 3.6% lies in the top ten. The ends were cut back, 3 bases at V and 2 bases at J, with 5 bases in the middle. In germline, CDR1 is SGHRS, CDR2 YFSETQ. The length of the CDR3 is 13 residues. The chain employs TRBV5-1 and TRBJ2-2; D ambiguous. The specimen was peripheral blood. The receptor's source is a man aged 18 to 29 with active or convalescent COVID-19. CDR3 residues: CASSSQNTGELFF. CDR3 coding DNA: TGCGCCAGCAGCTCACAAAACACCGGGGAGCTGTTTTTT.